Reported below is one T cell receptor (beta chain). Germline CDR1 reads MDHEN; CDR2 reads SYDVKM. V was trimmed by 1 base and J by 3 bases, leaving 13 bases between them. The CDR3 has 15 amino acids. Everyone who took part was 18 to 89 years old, and they came from 24 US areas. Sequenced by immunoSEQ multiplex PCR; TCRdb stores in-frame clones only, minus some. Seen here are over 250,000 clones, roughly 90% observed once, and the top ten hold about 9.8%. These data originate in a study of blood T cell repertoires in COVID-19. The rearrangement joins TRBV28 to TRBJ2-7; perhaps TRBD2 as D (5 bases). The sequenced sample was PBMCs or T cells enriched from blood (not recorded which). This TCR derives from a woman aged 18-30 years who had recovered from COVID-19. CDR3: CASSLSYNRDYEQYF. In DNA, the CDR3 is TGTGCCAGCAGTTTATCCTACAACCGGGACTACGAGCAGTACTTC.